This TCR beta chain is from a study of shared clonotypes between healthy human individuals (dated by TCRdb to about 2020). For the study in its entirety: The cohort included three men and two women between 18 and 49 years of age. For each donor, CD4 naive and CD4 memory were each run on three plates, CD8 naive on two plates, and CD8 memory on one plate. The study deeply sequenced blood TCR repertoires of five healthy adults to estimate repertoire size and the extent of clonotype sharing between individuals. Different laboratories and diverse techniques were used to prepare libraries and sequence TCR repertoires, to increase sequencing depth and limit assay-specific biases. Each donor's leukapheresis produced roughly between roughly 0.85 and 9.5 billion PBMCs.

About this clone: Its antigen target is currently unknown. Per-nucleotide qualities are absent, and no much larger clonotype sits a single base away.

The germline V gene (reference sequence) gives CDR1 as LNHDA and CDR2 as SQIVND. Taken from cysteine to phenylalanine, the CDR3 has 12 residues. Only the CDR3 part of the read is kept: 36 bases, read in frame from the first base. V sheds 6 bases and J sheds 5 bases, leaving 10 bases between their ends. Using the deep immunoSEQ assay, TCR CDR3 regions were amplified from genomic DNA by multiplex PCR. For each cell subset, the extracted genomic DNA was distributed evenly across all wells of several immunoSEQ 96-well plates, and each plate served as one replicate. For sorted subsets, around 200 ng genomic DNA, equal to 30,000 to 35,000 T cell genomes, was loaded into each replicate PCR. Purified libraries were quantified with a Qubit 3.0 fluorometer, sized on a Bioanalyzer 2100, and re-quantified with the KAPA Library Quantification kit. Every immunoSEQ 96-well plate was sequenced on a dedicated single-read 150-cycle Illumina NextSeq 550 flow cell. The authors processed their data as follows. Because only junctional sequences without quality scores were contained in the immunoSEQ output, filtering matching that applied to full-length reads could not be performed. To assign V/J genes and CDR3, sequences were annotated against IMGT germline references using PyIR, a Python wrapper for IgBLAST v1.9. Reads were filtered out if the reads had weak V/J assignments (E-value above 1e-6), no CDR3, stop codons, out-of-frame junctions, or ambiguous translated residues. V3J clonotypes were defined as sequences sharing an identical inferred V gene, J gene, and CDR3 amino acid sequence. Percentage overlap between repertoires was calculated by dividing the number of shared unique clonotypes by the size of the smaller repertoire. Repertoire richness was assessed with RTK rarefaction, the Chao1 estimator, and Recon v2.1 estimates of unobserved clonotypes. OLGA was used to compute generation probabilities for all TCRbeta clonotypes that the gDNA method yielded from a few donors. TCRdb mirrors the immuneACCESS table, restricted to in-frame sequences. Some clones are absent from its copies; in checked studies, under half trace to an unresolved V gene, and the reason for the others is unknown. V and J calls and clone size are as listed in that table; D and trimming were resolved from the DNA. The sample profile shows fewer than 3 million clones; 85% to 95% of them were found once. Approximately 0.41% of the sample rests with the top ten.

The donors were healthy, HIV-negative adults with no recently reported acute infections or vaccinations. Every donor was a Caucasian adult residing in Nashville, Tennessee, USA. CD4+ T cells were enriched through magnetic negative selection, after which naive cells were positively selected on CD45RA and the remaining negative fraction served as the memory subset. Blood was collected by leukapheresis, and PBMCs were isolated by Ficoll-Histopaque density gradient centrifugation and then cryopreserved in liquid nitrogen vapor phase. Analytical flow cytometry was used to check the purity and quantity of every magnetically sorted T cell population. Genomic DNA was isolated from every sorted fraction and measured by UV absorbance on a Nanodrop 2000c. Study-level results and caveats: Compared with non-shared clonotypes, clonotypes shared by all four sorted-subset donors had higher generation probabilities. When a handful of donors were compared, the shared fraction of clonotypes was 5% to 6.5% for naive CD4, approximately 3.3% for naive CD8, about 2.4% for memory CD4, and around 0.4% for memory CD8. The small number of donors limited the genetic and exposure-history diversity represented. Pairwise subsampling led to the expectation that sequencing depth would affect the degree of clonotype sharing among donors. Sampling was restricted to blood, and TCR repertoires in tissues likely differ from the TCR repertoires found in blood. Estimated clonotype richness was generally larger for naive than for memory subsets. Incomplete sequencing was indicated by rarefaction of sorted-subset datasets, despite the large sequencing depth.

The sample comprised naive CD4+ T cells from PBMCs. Explained via the paper, the cell subset or site label denotes: CD45RA+ positively selected. The V and J segments used are TRBV19 and TRBJ2-5; perhaps TRBD2 is the D gene, with 5 bases matching. The sequence was collected from a young man in good health. Some clones in this sample may be carry-over from other donors' samples. The DNA is as follows: TGTGCCAGTAGGGGGAGATTGGAGACCCAGTACTTC. It specifies CASRGRLETQYF.